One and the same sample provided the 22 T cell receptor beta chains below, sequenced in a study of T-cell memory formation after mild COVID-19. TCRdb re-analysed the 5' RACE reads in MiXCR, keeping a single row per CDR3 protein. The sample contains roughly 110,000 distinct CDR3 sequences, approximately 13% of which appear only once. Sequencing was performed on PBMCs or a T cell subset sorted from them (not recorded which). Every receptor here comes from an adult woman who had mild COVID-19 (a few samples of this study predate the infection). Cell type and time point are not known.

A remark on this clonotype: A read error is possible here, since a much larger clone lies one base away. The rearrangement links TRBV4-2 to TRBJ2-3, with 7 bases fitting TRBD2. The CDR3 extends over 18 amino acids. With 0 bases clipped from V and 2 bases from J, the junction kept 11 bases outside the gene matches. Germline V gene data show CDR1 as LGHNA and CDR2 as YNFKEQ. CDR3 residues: CASSQDLMGSGNTDTQYF. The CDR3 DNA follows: TGTGCCAGCAGCCAAGACCTCATGGGCAGCGGGAACACAGATACGCAGTATTTT.

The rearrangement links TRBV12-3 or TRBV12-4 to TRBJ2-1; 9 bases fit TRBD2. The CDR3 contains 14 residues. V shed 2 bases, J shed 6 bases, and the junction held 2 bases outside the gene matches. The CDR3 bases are TGTGCCAGCAGTTTAATAGCGGGGGTCAATGAGCAGTTCTTC. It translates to CASSLIAGVNEQFF.

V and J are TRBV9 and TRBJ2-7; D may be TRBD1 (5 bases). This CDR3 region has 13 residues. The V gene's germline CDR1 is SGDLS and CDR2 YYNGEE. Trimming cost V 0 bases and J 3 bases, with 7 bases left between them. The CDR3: CASSVAQGYEQYF. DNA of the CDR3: TGTGCCAGCAGCGTAGCTCAGGGCTACGAGCAGTACTTC.

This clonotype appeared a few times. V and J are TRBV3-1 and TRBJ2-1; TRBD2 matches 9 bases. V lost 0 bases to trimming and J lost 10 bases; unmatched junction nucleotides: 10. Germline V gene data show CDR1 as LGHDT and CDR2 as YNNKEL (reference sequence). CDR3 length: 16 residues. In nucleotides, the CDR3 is TGTGCCAGCAGCCAAGATTCCGCGGGGGGGCCTAAAGAGCAGTTCTTC. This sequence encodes CASSQDSAGGPKEQFF.

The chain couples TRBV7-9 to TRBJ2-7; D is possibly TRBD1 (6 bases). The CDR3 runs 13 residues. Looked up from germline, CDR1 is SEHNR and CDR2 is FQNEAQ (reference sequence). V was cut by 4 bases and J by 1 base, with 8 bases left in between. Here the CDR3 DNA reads TGTGCCAGCAGCTGGGACATTTCCTACGAGCAGTACTTC. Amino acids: CASSWDISYEQYF.

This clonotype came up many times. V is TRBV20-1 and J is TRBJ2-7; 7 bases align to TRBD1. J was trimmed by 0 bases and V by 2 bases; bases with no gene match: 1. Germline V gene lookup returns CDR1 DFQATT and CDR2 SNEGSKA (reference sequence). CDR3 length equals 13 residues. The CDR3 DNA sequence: TGCAGTGCTAGAACAGGGGTCTCCTACGAGCAGTACTTC. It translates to CSARTGVSYEQYF.

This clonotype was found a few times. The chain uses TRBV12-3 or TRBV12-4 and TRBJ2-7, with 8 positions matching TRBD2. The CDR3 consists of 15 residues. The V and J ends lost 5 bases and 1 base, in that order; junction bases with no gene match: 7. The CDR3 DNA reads TGTGCCAGCAGTCAGACTAGCGCGCGATCCTACGAGCAGTACTTC. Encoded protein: CASSQTSARSYEQYF.

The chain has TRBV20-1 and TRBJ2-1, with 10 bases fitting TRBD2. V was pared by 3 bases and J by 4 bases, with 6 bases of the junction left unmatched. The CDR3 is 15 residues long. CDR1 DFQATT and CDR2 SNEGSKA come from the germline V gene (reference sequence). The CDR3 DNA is TGCAGTGCTAGTTGGGGGACTAGCGTTTACAATGAGCAGTTCTTC. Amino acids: CSASWGTSVYNEQFF.

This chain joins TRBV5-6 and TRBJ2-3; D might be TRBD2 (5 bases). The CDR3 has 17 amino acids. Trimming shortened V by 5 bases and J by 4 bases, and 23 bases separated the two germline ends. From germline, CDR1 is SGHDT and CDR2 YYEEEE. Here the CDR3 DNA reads TGTGCCAGCAGTCATACTAGGACCCTAAAGGATGCAGATACGCAGTATTTT. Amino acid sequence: CASSHTRTLKDADTQYF.

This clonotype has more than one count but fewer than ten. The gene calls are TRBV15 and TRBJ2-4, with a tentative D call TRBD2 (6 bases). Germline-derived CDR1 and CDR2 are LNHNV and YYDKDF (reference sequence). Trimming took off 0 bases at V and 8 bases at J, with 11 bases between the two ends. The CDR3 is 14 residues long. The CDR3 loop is CATSRDRGLDIQYF. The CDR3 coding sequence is TGTGCCACCAGCAGAGATAGGGGACTCGACATTCAGTACTTC.

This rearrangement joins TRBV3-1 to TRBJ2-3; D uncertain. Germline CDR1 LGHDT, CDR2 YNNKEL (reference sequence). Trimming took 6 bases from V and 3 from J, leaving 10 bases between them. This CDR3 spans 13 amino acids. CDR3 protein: CASRPYGTDTQYF. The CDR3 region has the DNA TGTGCCAGCAGACCTTACGGGACAGATACGCAGTATTTT.

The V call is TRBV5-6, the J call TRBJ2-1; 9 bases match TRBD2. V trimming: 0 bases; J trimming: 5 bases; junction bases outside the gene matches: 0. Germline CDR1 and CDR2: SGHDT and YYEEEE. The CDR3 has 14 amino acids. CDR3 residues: CASSLGLADNEQFF. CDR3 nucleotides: TGTGCCAGCAGCTTGGGACTAGCGGACAATGAGCAGTTCTTC.

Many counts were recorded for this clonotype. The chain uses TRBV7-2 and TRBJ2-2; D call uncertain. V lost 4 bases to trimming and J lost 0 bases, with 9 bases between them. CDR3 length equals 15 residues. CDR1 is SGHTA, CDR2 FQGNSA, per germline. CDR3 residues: CASSWTSSNTGELFF. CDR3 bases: TGTGCCAGCAGCTGGACCTCTTCGAACACCGGGGAGCTGTTTTTT.

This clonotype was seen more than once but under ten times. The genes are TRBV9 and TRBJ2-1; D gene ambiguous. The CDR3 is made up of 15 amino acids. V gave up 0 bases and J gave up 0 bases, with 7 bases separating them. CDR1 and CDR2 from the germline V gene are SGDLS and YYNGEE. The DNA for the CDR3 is TGTGCCAGCAGCGTAGCCTGGGACTCCTACAATGAGCAGTTCTTC. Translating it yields CASSVAWDSYNEQFF.

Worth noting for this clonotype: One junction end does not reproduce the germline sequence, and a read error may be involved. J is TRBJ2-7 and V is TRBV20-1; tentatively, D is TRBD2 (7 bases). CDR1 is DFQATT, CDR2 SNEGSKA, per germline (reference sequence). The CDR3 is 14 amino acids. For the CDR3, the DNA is TGCAGTGCGAGAGGGGGGGGTAACTCCTACGAGCAGTACTTC. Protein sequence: CSARGGGNSYEQYF.

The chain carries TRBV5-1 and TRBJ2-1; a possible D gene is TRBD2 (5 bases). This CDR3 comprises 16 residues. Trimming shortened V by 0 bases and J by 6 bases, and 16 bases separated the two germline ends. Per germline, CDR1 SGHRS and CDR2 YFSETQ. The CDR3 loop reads CASSLAGVLGSNEQFF. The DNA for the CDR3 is TGCGCCAGCAGCTTGGCCGGGGTATTAGGGAGCAATGAGCAGTTCTTC.

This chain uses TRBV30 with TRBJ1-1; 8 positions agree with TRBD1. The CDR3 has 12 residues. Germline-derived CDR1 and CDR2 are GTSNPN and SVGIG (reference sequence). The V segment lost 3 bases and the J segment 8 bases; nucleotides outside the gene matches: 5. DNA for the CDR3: TGTGCCTGGAGACCCCAGGGGGCCGAAGCTTTCTTT. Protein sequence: CAWRPQGAEAFF.

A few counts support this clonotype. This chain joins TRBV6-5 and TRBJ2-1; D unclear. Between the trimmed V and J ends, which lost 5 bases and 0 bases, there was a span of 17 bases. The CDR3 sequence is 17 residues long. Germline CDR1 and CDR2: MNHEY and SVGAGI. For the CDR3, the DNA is TGTGCCAGCAGTAGCGACCCAAGAGGCCCCTCCTACAATGAGCAGTTCTTC. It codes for CASSSDPRGPSYNEQFF.

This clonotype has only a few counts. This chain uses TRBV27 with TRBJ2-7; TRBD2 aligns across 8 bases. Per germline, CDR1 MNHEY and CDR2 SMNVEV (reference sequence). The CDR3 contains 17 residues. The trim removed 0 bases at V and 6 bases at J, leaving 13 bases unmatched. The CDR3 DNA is TGTGCCAGCAGTTTATCTCCTTACCGGGGGGGCCGGAGCGAGCAGTACTTC. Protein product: CASSLSPYRGGRSEQYF.

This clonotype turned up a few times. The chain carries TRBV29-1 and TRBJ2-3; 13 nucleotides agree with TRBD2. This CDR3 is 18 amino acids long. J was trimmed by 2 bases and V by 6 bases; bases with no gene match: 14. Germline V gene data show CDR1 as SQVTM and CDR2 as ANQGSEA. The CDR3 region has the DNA TGCAGCGTCGTGGGACTAGCGGGATGGGATTTGACCACAGATACGCAGTATTTT. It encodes CSVVGLAGWDLTTDTQYF.

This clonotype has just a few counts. CDR3 sequence: CASSPGDTSYEQYF. The CDR3 bases are TGTGCCAGCAGCCCCGGGGATACCTCCTACGAGCAGTACTTC. The rearrangement links TRBV6-5 to TRBJ2-7; D is possibly TRBD2 (5 bases). The CDR3 spans 14 residues. CDR1 and CDR2 (germline): MNHEY, SVGAGI. V gave up 6 bases and J gave up 0 bases, with 12 bases separating them.

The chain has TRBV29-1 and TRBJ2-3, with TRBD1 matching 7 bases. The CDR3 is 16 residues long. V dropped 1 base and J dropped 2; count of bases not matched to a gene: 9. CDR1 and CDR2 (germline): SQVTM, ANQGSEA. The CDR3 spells CSVEGWPGGSTDTQYF. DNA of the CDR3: TGCAGCGTTGAAGGTTGGCCAGGGGGTTCCACAGATACGCAGTATTTT.